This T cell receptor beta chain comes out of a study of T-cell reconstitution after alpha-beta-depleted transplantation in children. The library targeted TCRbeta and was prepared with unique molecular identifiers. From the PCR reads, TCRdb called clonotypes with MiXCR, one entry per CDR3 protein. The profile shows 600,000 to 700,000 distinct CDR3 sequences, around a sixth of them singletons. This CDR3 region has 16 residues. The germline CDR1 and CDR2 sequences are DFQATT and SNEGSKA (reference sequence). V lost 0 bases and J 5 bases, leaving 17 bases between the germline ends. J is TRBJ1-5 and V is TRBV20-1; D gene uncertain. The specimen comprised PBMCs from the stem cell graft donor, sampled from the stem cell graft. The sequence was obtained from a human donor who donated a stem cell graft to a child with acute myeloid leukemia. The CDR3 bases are TGCAGTGCTAGAGACCCAACTACGGGATCATATCAGCCCCAGCATTTT. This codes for CSARDPTTGSYQPQHF.